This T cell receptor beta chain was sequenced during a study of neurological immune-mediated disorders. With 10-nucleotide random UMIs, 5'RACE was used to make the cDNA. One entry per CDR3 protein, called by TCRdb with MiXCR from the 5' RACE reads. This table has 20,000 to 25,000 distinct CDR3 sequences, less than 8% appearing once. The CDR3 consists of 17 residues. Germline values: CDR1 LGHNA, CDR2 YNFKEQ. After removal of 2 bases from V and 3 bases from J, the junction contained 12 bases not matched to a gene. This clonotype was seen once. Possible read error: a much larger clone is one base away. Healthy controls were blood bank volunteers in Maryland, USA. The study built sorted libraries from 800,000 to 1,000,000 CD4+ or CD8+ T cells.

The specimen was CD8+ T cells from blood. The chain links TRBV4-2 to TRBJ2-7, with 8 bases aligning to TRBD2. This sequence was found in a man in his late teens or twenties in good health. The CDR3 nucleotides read TGTGCCAGCAGCCAAATCGCGGGAGGAAAGGGAATCTACGAGCAGTACTTC. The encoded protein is CASSQIAGGKGIYEQYF.